Each of the 15 T cell receptor beta chains below was sequenced from the same sample in a study of technical replicates of blood from a handful of donors. Only in-frame clones appear in the TCRdb table, and some are missing; sequencing was by immunoSEQ multiplex PCR. The data contain more than 90,000 clones, roughly 96% of them singletons. Sequencing input: T cells isolated from PBMCs. The receptors shown here come from a human donor in good health.

The chain joins TRBV6-5 to TRBJ2-7; D call uncertain. There are 14 residues in the CDR3. V lost 4 bases, J lost 3 bases, and 13 bases lay in between. Germline CDR1 reads MNHEY; CDR2 reads SVGAGI. The CDR3 sequence: CASSSTQAYYEQYF. DNA for the CDR3: TGTGCCAGCAGTTCCACCCAGGCCTACTACGAGCAGTACTTC.

The chain combines TRBV27 with TRBJ2-7, with TRBD2 matching 8 bases. The CDR3 extends over 15 amino acids. The V gene's germline CDR1 is MNHEY and CDR2 SMNVEV (reference sequence). Germline trimming cut 6 bases from V and 3 bases from J; bases unmatched to any gene: 10. This chain's CDR3 is CASRHKGTSSYEQYF. The CDR3 DNA reads TGTGCCAGCAGACATAAGGGGACTAGTAGCTACGAGCAGTACTTC.

This chain connects TRBV5-1 to TRBJ1-3, with D unresolved. Per the germline V gene, CDR1 is SGHRS and CDR2 is YFSETQ. The CDR3 extends over 15 amino acids. V gave up 4 bases and J gave up 2 bases, with 13 bases separating them. The CDR3 region is CASSLGDATGNTIYF. Written as DNA, the CDR3 is TGCGCCAGCAGCCTAGGTGACGCAACTGGAAACACCATATATTTT.

The chain uses TRBV28 and TRBJ2-5, with TRBD2 identical over 7 bases. The germline CDR1 and CDR2 sequences are MDHEN and SYDVKM. This CDR3 is 15 amino acids long. The trim removed 1 base at V and 5 bases at J, leaving 7 bases unmatched. The chain's CDR3 is CASSLLRENWETQYF. The DNA for the CDR3 is TGTGCCAGCAGTTTATTGCGGGAGAATTGGGAGACCCAGTACTTC.

This rearrangement joins TRBV5-4 to TRBJ2-5, with 8 positions matching TRBD1. Looked up from germline, CDR1 is SGHNT and CDR2 is YYREEE (reference sequence). This CDR3 spans 15 amino acids. The J segment lost 4 bases and the V segment lost 4 bases, leaving 9 bases of the junction unmatched. The CDR3 sequence is CASSLQGALGETQYF. The CDR3 coding sequence is TGTGCCAGCAGCCTCCAGGGGGCGCTTGGAGAGACCCAGTACTTC.

The chain uses TRBV6-5 and TRBJ1-1, with a tentative D call TRBD1 (5 bases). The CDR3 is made up of 14 amino acids. V lost 2 bases and J lost 6, with 13 bases in between. The V gene's germline CDR1 is MNHEY and CDR2 SVGAGI. The CDR3 DNA is TGTGCCAGCAGTTACGTTTCGGGGGGGGCTGAAGCTTTCTTT. As protein: CASSYVSGGAEAFF.

A single count supports this clone. The V gene is TRBV5-6, the J gene TRBJ2-6; no firm D call. Trimming took off 2 bases at V and 0 bases at J, with 6 bases between the two ends. This CDR3 comprises 15 residues. Germline V gives CDR1 SGHDT, CDR2 YYEEEE. The CDR3 loop reads CASSFPSSGANVLTF. CDR3 DNA: TGTGCCAGCAGCTTCCCTAGCTCTGGGGCCAACGTCCTGACTTTC.

The chain couples TRBV7-8 to TRBJ2-1; 9 bases fit TRBD1. The CDR3 is made up of 15 amino acids. Germline V lookup: CDR1 SGHVS, CDR2 FQNEAQ. J lost 5 bases, V lost 8 bases, and 10 bases had no gene match. The CDR3 here is CASGVGDRANNEQFF. The CDR3 DNA is TGTGCCAGCGGAGTAGGGGACAGGGCCAACAATGAGCAGTTCTTC.

The CDR3 loop reads CASSGATEGTEAFF. CDR3 bases: TGTGCCAGCAGTGGGGCTACGGAGGGCACTGAAGCTTTCTTT. The genes are TRBV6-1 and TRBJ1-1; D gene unclear. The V end was cut by 4 bases, the J end by 4 bases, with 13 bases between. CDR1 is MNHNS, CDR2 SASEGT, per germline. The CDR3 is 14 amino acids.

The chain uses TRBV9 and TRBJ2-1; 10 bases line up with TRBD1. CDR3 size: 17 residues. After removal of 3 bases from V and 6 bases from J, the junction contained 12 bases not matched to a gene. Germline V gene data show CDR1 as SGDLS and CDR2 as YYNGEE. CDR3: CASSGNPKTGGPNEQFF. DNA of the CDR3: TGTGCCAGCAGCGGCAACCCAAAGACAGGGGGCCCCAATGAGCAGTTCTTC.

J is TRBJ1-3 and V is TRBV4-1, with TRBD1 identical over 7 bases. With V trimmed by 1 base and J by 0 bases, 3 bases remained unmatched. The germline V gene has CDR1 MGHRA and CDR2 YSYEKL. The CDR3 is made up of 16 amino acids. CDR3 loop: CASSQVGTVSGNTIYF. The CDR3 region has the DNA TGCGCCAGCAGCCAAGTCGGGACAGTCTCTGGAAACACCATATATTTT.

The V call is TRBV5-4, the J call TRBJ2-5, with 7 bases lining up with TRBD1. After removal of 4 bases from V and 4 bases from J, the junction contained 7 bases not matched to a gene. Germline V gene data show CDR1 as SGHNT and CDR2 as YYREEE (reference sequence). The length of the CDR3 is 14 residues. The CDR3 region is CASSVPTGAETQYF. The CDR3 coding sequence is TGTGCCAGCAGCGTTCCCACAGGGGCAGAGACCCAGTACTTC.

The chain employs TRBV6-5 and TRBJ1-1; D ambiguous. The CDR3 is made up of 13 amino acids. Trimming removed 2 bases from V and 3 bases from J, with 7 bases in between. CDR1 and CDR2 from the germline V gene are MNHEY and SVGAGI. The CDR3 sequence: CASSYEGYTEAFF. CDR3 DNA: TGTGCCAGCAGTTACGAGGGCTACACTGAAGCTTTCTTT.

V gene TRBV27 combines with J gene TRBJ2-3; D remains unclear. Germline V gives CDR1 MNHEY, CDR2 SMNVEV (reference sequence). Trimming cost V 3 bases and J 2 bases, with 9 bases left between them. CDR3 length equals 14 residues. For the CDR3, the DNA is TGTGCCAGCAGTTTTAACTCGTACACAGATACGCAGTATTTT. It translates to CASSFNSYTDTQYF.

This rearrangement joins TRBV14 to TRBJ1-1; D is unclear. Looked up from germline, CDR1 is SGHDN and CDR2 is FVKESK. V lost 1 base and J 0 bases, leaving 15 bases between the germline ends. The CDR3 is 17 amino acids. The CDR3 DNA reads as TGTGCCAGCAGCCAAGGGACTCACCGATATATGAACACTGAAGCTTTCTTT. Translating gives CASSQGTHRYMNTEAFF.